One T cell receptor (beta chain) is described in this entry. What it binds is not known. The germline gives CDR1 LNHDA, CDR2 SQIVND (reference sequence). V gave up 2 bases and J gave up 4 bases; unmatched junction bases: 4. This CDR3 is 14 amino acids long. The data originate from a study of radiation and T cells in renal cell carcinoma. Study-wide findings and caveats: In blood, top tumor clones expanded by 2 weeks, shrinking by 4. Pretreatment tumor biopsies were lacking, so baseline clonotypes are unknown.

This sample's time point: blood 2 weeks post-SBRT. Treatment defined: 15 Gy SBRT to primary tumor, nephrectomy 4 weeks later. The tumor was a clear cell renal cell carcinoma. The repertoire was sequenced with immunoSEQ multiplex PCR; TCRdb's copy has only in-frame clones and lacks some. The table lists tens of thousands of clones, around three quarters of them singletons, with roughly 6.1% in the top ten. The V call is TRBV19, the J call TRBJ1-1, with TRBD1 identical over 7 bases. The source of this sequence is a man aged 55 to 70 with renal cell carcinoma. Source: blood, taken from a patient whose treatment included radiotherapy and nephrectomy. In nucleotides, the CDR3 is TGTGCCAGTAGTATAAGGCAGGGGGGCACTGAAGCTTTCTTT. This encodes CASSIRQGGTEAFF. The complete variable domain, with remaining parts taken from reference TRBV19 and TRBJ1-1, reads DGGITQSPKYLFRKEGQNVTLSCEQNLNHDAMYWYRQDPGQGLRLIYYSQIVNDFQKGDIAEGYSVSREKKESFPLTVTSAQKNPTAFYLCASSIRQGGTEAFFGQGTRLTVV.